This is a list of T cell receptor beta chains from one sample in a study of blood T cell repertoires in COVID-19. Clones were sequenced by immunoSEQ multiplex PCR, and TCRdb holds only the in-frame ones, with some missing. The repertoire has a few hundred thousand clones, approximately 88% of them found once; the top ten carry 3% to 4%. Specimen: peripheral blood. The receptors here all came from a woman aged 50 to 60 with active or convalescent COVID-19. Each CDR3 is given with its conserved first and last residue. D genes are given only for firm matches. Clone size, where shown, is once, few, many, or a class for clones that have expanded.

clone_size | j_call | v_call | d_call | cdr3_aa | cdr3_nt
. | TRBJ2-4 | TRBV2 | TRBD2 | CASSVAGGPKNIQYF | TGTGCCAGCAGTGTGGCGGGAGGGCCCAAAAACATTCAGTACTTC
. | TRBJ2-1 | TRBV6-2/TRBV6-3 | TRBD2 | CASSYGWREPYNEQFF | TGTGCCAGCAGTTATGGGTGGCGGGAGCCCTACAATGAGCAGTTCTTC
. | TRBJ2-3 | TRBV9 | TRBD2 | CASSIGTSGRTDTQYF | TGTGCCAGCAGCATTGGGACTAGCGGACGCACAGATACGCAGTATTTT
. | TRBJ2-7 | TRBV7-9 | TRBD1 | CASSLWPVVGQGAYEQYF | TGTGCCAGCAGCTTATGGCCGGTGGTGGGACAGGGGGCCTACGAGCAGTACTTC
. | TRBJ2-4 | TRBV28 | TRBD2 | CASLTGGVDIQYF | TGTGCCAGCCTGACGGGGGGAGTTGACATTCAGTACTTC
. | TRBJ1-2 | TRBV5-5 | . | CASSDHRDGYTF | TGTGCCAGCAGCGATCACAGGGATGGCTACACCTTC
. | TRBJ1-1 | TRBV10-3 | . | CAISDSAGVGDNTEAFF | TGTGCCATCAGTGACTCGGCAGGGGTGGGAGACAACACTGAAGCTTTCTTT
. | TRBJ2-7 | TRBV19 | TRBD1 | CASSVEPGQGKYEQYF | TGTGCCAGTAGTGTGGAACCGGGACAGGGGAAGTACGAGCAGTACTTC
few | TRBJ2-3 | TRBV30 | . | CAWSPGTSTDTQYF | TGTGCCTGGAGTCCAGGGACTAGCACAGATACGCAGTATTTT
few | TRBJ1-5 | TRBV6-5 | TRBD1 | CASSDRRNQPQHF | TGTGCCAGCTCGGACAGGCGGAATCAGCCCCAGCATTTT
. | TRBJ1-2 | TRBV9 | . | CASSLEEGDYGYTF | TGTGCCAGCAGCCTTGAGGAGGGAGACTATGGCTACACCTTC
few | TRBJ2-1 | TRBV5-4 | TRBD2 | CASSMMTSGGVPEQFF | TGTGCCAGCAGCATGATGACTAGCGGGGGGGTTCCTGAGCAGTTCTTC
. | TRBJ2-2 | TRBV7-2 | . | CASSYTGELFF | TGTGCCAGCAGTTATACCGGGGAGCTGTTTTTT
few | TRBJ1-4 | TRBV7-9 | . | CASSLRRVGTNEKLFF | TGTGCCAGCAGCTTAAGGAGGGTTGGAACTAATGAAAAACTGTTTTTT
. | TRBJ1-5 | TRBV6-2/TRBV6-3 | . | CASSYNRDGNQPQHF | TGTGCCAGCAGTTATAACAGGGACGGCAATCAGCCCCAGCATTTT
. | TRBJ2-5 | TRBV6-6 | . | CASSYPPDEYQETQYF | TGTGCCAGCAGTTACCCCCCCGATGAGTACCAAGAGACCCAGTACTTC
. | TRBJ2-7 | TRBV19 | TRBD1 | CASSPGQGAYEQYF | TGTGCCAGTAGTCCAGGACAGGGAGCCTACGAGCAGTACTTC
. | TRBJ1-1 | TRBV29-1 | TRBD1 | CSVIPHRTGGERTEAFF | TGCAGCGTAATCCCCCACCGGACAGGGGGAGAGAGGACTGAAGCTTTCTTT
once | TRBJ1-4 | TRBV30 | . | CAWSGQGEKLFF | TGTGCCTGGAGTGGACAAGGTGAAAAACTGTTTTTT
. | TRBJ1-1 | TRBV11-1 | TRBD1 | CASTQRDSLNTEAFF | TGTGCCAGCACCCAGAGGGACAGCTTGAACACTGAAGCTTTCTTT
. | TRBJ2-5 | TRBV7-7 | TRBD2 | CASSSGRLAGGQETQYF | TGTGCTAGCAGCTCGGGCCGACTAGCGGGGGGCCAAGAGACCCAGTACTTC
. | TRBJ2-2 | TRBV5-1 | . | CASSFSEITGELFF | TGCGCCAGCAGCTTCAGCGAAATCACCGGGGAGCTGTTTTTT
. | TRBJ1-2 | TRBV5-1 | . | CASRRGESYGYTF | TGCGCCAGCCGCAGGGGAGAAAGCTATGGCTACACCTTC
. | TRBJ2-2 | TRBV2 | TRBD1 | CASLKDRVGTGELFF | TGTGCCAGTCTAAAGGACAGGGTCGGTACCGGGGAGCTGTTTTTT
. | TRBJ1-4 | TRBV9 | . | CASSPGGATNEKLFF | TGTGCCAGCAGCCCAGGAGGTGCAACTAATGAAAAACTGTTTTTT
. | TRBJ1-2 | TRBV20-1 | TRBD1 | CSATGDGYTF | TGCAGTGCAACAGGGGATGGCTACACCTTC
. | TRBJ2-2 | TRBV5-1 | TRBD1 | CASSLDRGDTGELFF | TGCGCCAGCAGCTTGGACAGGGGAGACACCGGGGAGCTGTTTTTT
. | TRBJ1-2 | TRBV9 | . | CASTHERGIGYTF | TGTGCCAGCACCCATGAACGGGGGATTGGCTACACCTTC
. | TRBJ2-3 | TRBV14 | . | CASSQEWVTSGTQYF | TGTGCCAGCAGCCAAGAATGGGTGACTTCCGGTACGCAGTATTTT
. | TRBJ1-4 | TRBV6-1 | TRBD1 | CASRGQGASGGFEKLFF | TGTGCCAGCCGTGGACAGGGGGCATCTGGTGGTTTTGAAAAACTGTTTTTT
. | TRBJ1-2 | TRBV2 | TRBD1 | CASSGQGALGGGYTF | TGTGCCAGCAGTGGACAGGGGGCCTTGGGGGGTGGCTACACCTTC
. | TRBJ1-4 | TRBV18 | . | CASSPQYAGELFF | TGTGCCAGCTCACCTCAGTACGCGGGCGAACTGTTTTTT
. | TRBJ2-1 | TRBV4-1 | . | CASSQDRVTGYNEQFF | TGCGCCAGCAGCCAAGATCGAGTGACAGGATACAATGAGCAGTTCTTC
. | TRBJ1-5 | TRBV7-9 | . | CASSRSPGPQHF | TGTGCCAGCAGCCGTTCCCCGGGGCCCCAGCATTTT
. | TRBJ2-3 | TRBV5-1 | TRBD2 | CASSLDLAGGPRDTQYF | TGCGCCAGCAGCTTGGACCTAGCGGGGGGGCCGCGGGATACGCAGTATTTT
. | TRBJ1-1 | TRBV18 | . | CASSPSRTVLNTEAFF | TGTGCCAGCTCACCCTCCCGGACTGTCCTGAACACTGAAGCTTTCTTT
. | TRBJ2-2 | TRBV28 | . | CASTTVGRVSTGELFF | TGTGCCAGCACCACGGTGGGCAGGGTGAGCACCGGGGAGCTGTTTTTT
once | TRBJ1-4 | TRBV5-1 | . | CASSSIEAGAVGEKLFF | TGCGCCAGCAGCTCCATAGAGGCGGGGGCGGTAGGTGAAAAACTGTTTTTT
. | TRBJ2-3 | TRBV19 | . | CASSTPGSVNTQYF | TGTGCCAGTAGTACGCCGGGATCAGTTAATACGCAGTATTTT
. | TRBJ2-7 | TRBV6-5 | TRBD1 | CASSYLEGQGDQYF | TGTGCCAGCAGTTACTTAGAGGGACAGGGCGACCAGTACTTC
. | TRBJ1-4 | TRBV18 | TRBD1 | CASSPAEGTGKLFF | TGTGCCAGCTCACCAGCCGAAGGGACAGGAAAACTGTTTTTT
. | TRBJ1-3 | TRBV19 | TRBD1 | CASRKTGDGNTIYF | TGTGCCAGCCGAAAGACAGGGGATGGAAACACCATATATTTT
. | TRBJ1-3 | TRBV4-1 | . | CASGAPSFSGNTIYF | TGCGCCAGCGGGGCACCAAGTTTCTCTGGAAACACCATATATTTT
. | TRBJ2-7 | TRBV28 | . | CASAQVNYEQYF | TGTGCCAGCGCACAGGTAAACTACGAGCAGTACTTC
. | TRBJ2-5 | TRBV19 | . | CASSTPPGHIKTQYF | TGTGCCAGTAGTACCCCTCCGGGACATATAAAGACCCAGTACTTC
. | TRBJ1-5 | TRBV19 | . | CASSIFGQGNQPQHF | TGTGCCAGTAGTATTTTCGGGCAGGGTAATCAGCCCCAGCATTTT
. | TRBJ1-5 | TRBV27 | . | CASSPTGQSNQPQHF | TGTGCCAGCAGTCCAACTGGACAGAGCAATCAGCCCCAGCATTTT
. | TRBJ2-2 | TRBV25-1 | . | CASSDTPGAIHGTGELFF | TGTGCCAGCAGTGATACTCCAGGGGCGATCCATGGGACCGGGGAGCTGTTTTTT
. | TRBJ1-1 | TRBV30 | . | CAWIRKNTEAFF | TGTGCCTGGATCAGGAAGAACACTGAAGCTTTCTTT
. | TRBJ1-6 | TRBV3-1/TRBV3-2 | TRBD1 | CASSYRGVGSPLHF | TGTGCCAGCAGCTACAGGGGGGTTGGATCACCCCTCCACTTT
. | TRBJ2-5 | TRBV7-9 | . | CASSLAREYQETQYF | TGTGCCAGCAGCTTAGCGCGGGAATACCAAGAGACCCAGTACTTC
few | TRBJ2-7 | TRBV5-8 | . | CASSSLYEQYF | TGTGCCAGCAGCTCACTCTACGAGCAGTACTTC
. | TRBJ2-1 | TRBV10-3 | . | CAINERGNEQFF | TGTGCCATCAACGAGAGAGGTAATGAGCAGTTCTTC
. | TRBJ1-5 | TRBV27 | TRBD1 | CASSAGQGEWTTQPQHF | TGTGCCAGCAGTGCGGGACAGGGTGAGTGGACAACTCAGCCCCAGCATTTT
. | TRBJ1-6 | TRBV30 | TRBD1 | CAWKGQGSNSPLHF | TGTGCCTGGAAAGGACAGGGGAGTAATTCACCCCTCCACTTT